The source of this T cell receptor beta chain is a study of PD-L1 blockade in urothelial cancer. Study as a whole: Atezolizumab, begun by patients in the mid-2010s, was given at 1,200 mg intravenously every 3 weeks. Patients' histories included 0 to 3 prior chemotherapy regimens.

Time point defined: peripheral blood 6 weeks after treatment start. The CDR3 totals 11 residues. With V trimmed by 4 bases and J by 3 bases, 0 bases remained unmatched. CDR1 is DFQATT and CDR2 is SNEGSKA in the germline V gene (reference sequence). Sequenced by immunoSEQ multiplex PCR; TCRdb stores in-frame clones only, minus some. The repertoire includes about 120,000 clones, roughly 91% of them detected once, and about 1.5% sits in the top ten. The TCR was taken from a man aged 55 to 70 with urothelial cancer. The specimen was PBMCs, collected around atezolizumab (anti-PD-L1) treatment. The chain employs TRBV20-1 and TRBJ2-7; 7 bases are shared with TRBD2. This CDR3 is CSATGGYEQYF. The CDR3 DNA reads TGCAGTGCTACGGGAGGCTACGAGCAGTACTTC.